This TCR beta chain originates from a study of identical twins. A single record per CDR3 protein comes from TCRdb applying MiXCR to the 5' RACE reads. Of some 1,600,000 distinct CDR3 sequences listed, about 32% were seen once; the top ten hold around 0.25%. As regards this clonotype: The antigen is unknown.

Whole-study findings and limits: Its conclusions, products of cross-sectional statistical analysis, did not come from following the same donors. For out-of-frame alpha sequences shared by twins, low generation probability was in excess. With abundant cord blood beta clonotypes, insertions were fewer; memory repertoires showed no such pattern.

All of the donors were Caucasians in good health. This CDR3 is 16 amino acids long. CDR1 is SNHLY, CDR2 FYNNEI, per germline. Germline trimming cut 6 bases from V and 0 bases from J; bases unmatched to any gene: 3. This chain uses TRBV2 with TRBJ2-1; 12 bases match TRBD2. The sequencing input was cord blood. This clonotype was sampled from a newborn girl in good health. Here the CDR3 reads CASRTSGRPSYNEQFF. CDR3 nucleotide sequence: TGTGCCAGCAGAACTAGCGGGAGGCCCTCCTACAATGAGCAGTTCTTC.